One and the same sample provided the 20 T cell receptor beta chains below, sequenced in a study of T cell repertoires in cytomegalovirus infection. TCRdb processed the reads anew with MiXCR; each CDR3 protein has one entry. The sample lists about 340,000 distinct CDR3 sequences; around 29% were seen once. These receptors are not linked to any known antigen. The material was cultured PBMCs, obtained from culture after CMV antigen stimulation. These receptors originate from a human donor in good health (CMV status not recorded). Some clones in this sample may be carry-over from other donors' samples.

This clonotype was observed once. V usage is TRBV7-6 and J usage is TRBJ2-2, with D possibly called TRBD1 or TRBD2 (5 bases each). The germline V and J ends were trimmed by 1 base and 6 bases, with 15 bases remaining between them. CDR1 is SGHVS and CDR2 is FNYEAQ in the germline V gene. This CDR3 contains 16 residues. In DNA form, the CDR3 reads TGTGCCAGCAGCTTAGTTGGAGGCAGGGTCCCCGGGGAGCTGTTTTTT. Amino acid sequence: CASSLVGGRVPGELFF.

The chain recombines TRBV28 with TRBJ2-7, with D perhaps assigned TRBD1 or TRBD2 (5 bases each). The CDR3 contains 12 residues. The V end was cut by 10 bases, the J end by 3 bases, with 13 bases between. Per the germline V gene, CDR1 is MDHEN and CDR2 is SYDVKM. CDR3 sequence: CATGQPYYEQYF. CDR3 coding DNA: TGTGCCACGGGGCAGCCTTACTACGAGCAGTACTTC.

The CDR3 reads CASSFEGAVNTGELFF. CDR3 bases: TGTGCCAGCAGTTTTGAGGGGGCAGTGAACACCGGGGAGCTGTTTTTT. The rearrangement joins TRBV27 to TRBJ2-2; 7 bases align to TRBD1. The CDR3 consists of 16 residues. V gave up 3 bases and J gave up 1 base; unmatched junction bases: 5. Germline CDR1 reads MNHEY; CDR2 reads SMNVEV (reference sequence).

This clonotype has a handful of counts. This rearrangement joins TRBV27 to TRBJ1-4; TRBD1 might be the D (5 bases). CDR3 size: 14 residues. V lost 3 bases and J 5 bases, leaving 10 bases between the germline ends. CDR1 MNHEY and CDR2 SMNVEV come from the germline V gene (reference sequence). This chain's CDR3 is CASSLRWGNEKLFF. The CDR3, as DNA: TGTGCCAGCAGTTTGAGATGGGGGAATGAAAAACTGTTTTTT.

This clonotype was detected a few times. The J gene is TRBJ1-2, the V gene TRBV7-3; 8 positions match TRBD1. Germline CDR1 reads SGHTA; CDR2 reads FQGTGA. Unmatched junction bases numbered 5, after V lost 3 bases and J lost 8 bases. This CDR3 has 13 amino acids. DNA of the CDR3: TGTGCCAGCAGCTTGACAGGGGACCGCGGCTACACCTTC. Its protein product is CASSLTGDRGYTF.

The genes are TRBV10-3 and TRBJ2-7; TRBD1 matches 9 bases. V lost 4 bases to trimming and J lost 5 bases; unmatched junction nucleotides: 6. CDR1 and CDR2 from the germline V gene are ENHRY and SYGVKD. The CDR3 totals 14 residues. The CDR3 sequence: CAISAQGAKDEQYF. In DNA form, the CDR3 reads TGTGCCATCAGTGCACAGGGGGCCAAGGACGAGCAGTACTTC.

The chain links TRBV27 to TRBJ2-2; D is possibly TRBD1 (5 bases). Trimming stripped 9 bases from V and 5 bases from J, with 13 bases between. Germline values: CDR1 MNHEY, CDR2 SMNVEV (reference sequence). The CDR3 runs to 13 residues. This CDR3 reads CASTRGGTGELFF. CDR3 DNA sequence: TGTGCCAGTACAAGGGGTGGGACCGGGGAGCTGTTTTTT.

This clonotype has only a few counts. The CDR3, as DNA: TGTGCCAGCAGTGGCCCCGATAAGGAAAGGAACTATGGCTACACCTTC. It is translated as CASSGPDKERNYGYTF. The rearrangement joins TRBV25-1 to TRBJ1-2; D is unresolved. Trimming stripped 4 bases from V and 2 bases from J, with 17 bases between. Germline assignment: CDR1 MGHDK and CDR2 SYGVNS. This CDR3 contains 16 residues.

The sample holds one count of this clonotype. The chain recombines TRBV5-1 with TRBJ1-1; D unclear. CDR1 SGHRS and CDR2 YFSETQ come from the germline V gene. The CDR3 is made up of 15 amino acids. Trimming removed 4 bases from V and 2 bases from J, with 15 bases in between. CDR3 residues: CASSQRTPGNTEAFF. In nucleotides, the CDR3 is TGCGCCAGCAGCCAGCGGACCCCCGGCAACACTGAAGCTTTCTTT.

The CDR3 DNA follows: TGTGCCAGCAGCTTTCGGGGAGACGAGCAGTACTTC. Translation gives CASSFRGDEQYF. The chain joins TRBV7-3 to TRBJ2-7; possible D gene TRBD2, 5 bases. This CDR3 spans 12 amino acids. V was pared by 3 bases and J by 5 bases, with 8 bases between. Germline loops: CDR1 SGHTA, CDR2 FQGTGA.

The chain uses TRBV7-8 and TRBJ2-1, with D perhaps matching TRBD2 (6 bases). Trimming left V 4 bases short and J 9 bases short, with 16 bases between. This CDR3 is built from 14 residues. Germline V gene lookup returns CDR1 SGHVS and CDR2 FQNEAQ. The CDR3 is CASSSLPTSTEQFF. The CDR3 DNA is TGTGCCAGCAGCTCCCTCCCCACTAGCACTGAGCAGTTCTTC.

The V gene is TRBV12-3 or TRBV12-4, the J gene TRBJ2-5; TRBD1 matches 7 bases. Trimming took 5 bases from V and 2 from J; bases not matched to a gene: 8. The CDR3 loop spans 15 amino acids. CDR3 in DNA: TGTGCCAGCAGTAGACAGGGCTTGGGGCAAGAGACCCAGTACTTC. Protein product: CASSRQGLGQETQYF.

This clonotype was seen ten or more times. The chain couples TRBV28 to TRBJ2-3; 11 bases match TRBD2. The V gene's germline CDR1 is MDHEN and CDR2 SYDVKM. The junction had 15 bases not matched to a gene; V was cut back by 4 bases and J by 6 bases. This CDR3 has 18 amino acids. CDR3 protein: CASSSYQPSGGQGDTQYF. In DNA, the CDR3 is TGTGCCAGCAGTTCCTATCAGCCTAGCGGGGGGCAGGGGGATACGCAGTATTTT.

The V call is TRBV2, the J call TRBJ1-5; D gene ambiguous. The CDR3 contains 14 residues. V was trimmed by 4 bases and J by 2 bases, leaving 9 bases between them. CDR1 and CDR2 (germline): SNHLY, FYNNEI. CDR3 DNA: TGTGCCAGCAGTGGGGGTACGCGCAATCAGCCCCAGCATTTT. Its translation: CASSGGTRNQPQHF.

This chain joins TRBV19 and TRBJ1-1; TRBD1 might be the D (6 bases). The CDR3 totals 15 residues. The V and J ends lost 6 bases and 4 bases respectively, with 18 bases between them. Germline CDR1 reads LNHDA; CDR2 reads SQIVND (reference sequence). The CDR3 protein is CASRRRGERGTEAFF. The CDR3 coding sequence is TGTGCCAGTAGGAGGAGGGGGGAGAGGGGCACTGAAGCTTTCTTT. Based on the CDR3 plus reference TRBV19 and TRBJ1-1, the full variable domain is DGGITQSPKYLFRKEGQNVTLSCEQNLNHDAMYWYRQDPGQGLRLIYYSQIVNDFQKGDIAEGYSVSREKKESFPLTVTSAQKNPTAFYLCASRRRGERGTEAFFGQGTRLTVV.

This clonotype was seen a handful of times. The gene calls are TRBV6-1 and TRBJ2-1; D gene ambiguous. The germline V gene encodes CDR1 MNHNS and CDR2 SASEGT. V lost 5 bases to trimming and J lost 3 bases, with 20 bases between them. The CDR3 spans 17 residues. CDR3 DNA sequence: TGTGCCAGCAGTCCTCGGGCAGGCTTCGGCCTCTACAATGAGCAGTTCTTC. Its translation: CASSPRAGFGLYNEQFF.

J is TRBJ1-2 and V is TRBV6-8; possible D gene TRBD1, 6 bases. CDR1 is MNHGY and CDR2 is SAAAGT in the germline V gene. The CDR3 is made up of 13 amino acids. V was shortened by 6 bases and J by 2 bases, with 10 bases between the two germline ends. This chain's CDR3 is CASRAGHNYGYTF. In DNA form, the CDR3 reads TGTGCCAGCAGGGCGGGACACAACTATGGCTACACCTTC.

This clonotype has just a few counts. The chain links TRBV2 to TRBJ2-7, with TRBD1 identical over 9 bases. The CDR3 is 14 residues long. From germline, CDR1 is SNHLY and CDR2 FYNNEI. Losses at the gene ends were 4 bases for V and 6 bases for J; bases not matched to a gene: 7. The CDR3 sequence is CASSGRDRVREQYF. As DNA, the CDR3 is TGTGCCAGCAGTGGACGGGACAGGGTGCGCGAGCAGTACTTC.

This chain links TRBV6-6 with TRBJ1-6; D call uncertain. Per germline, CDR1 MNHNY and CDR2 SVGAGI (reference sequence). V lost 0 bases, J lost 8 bases, and 8 bases lay in between. This CDR3 is built from 14 residues. DNA of the CDR3: TGTGCCAGCAGTTACTCTGGGGAGGATTCACCCCTCCACTTT. Its protein is CASSYSGEDSPLHF.

The J gene is TRBJ1-3, the V gene TRBV10-3; D is unclear. Trimming cost V 8 bases and J 0 bases, with 14 bases left between them. The CDR3 is 15 amino acids. In germline, CDR1 is ENHRY, CDR2 SYGVKD. For the CDR3, the DNA is TGTGCCATCCTCGGCTCAACACTCTCTGGAAACACCATATATTTT. Amino acids: CAILGSTLSGNTIYF.